Listed below are T cell receptor beta chains from one sample, sequenced in a study of shared clonotypes between healthy human individuals. Repertoires were generated with immunoSEQ multiplex PCR, while TCRdb's copy carries only in-frame clones and drops some. Of hundreds of thousands of clones in the sample, 90% to 95% were seen once. The sequencing sample was made of naive CD8+ T cells sorted from blood. These receptors were obtained from a woman in her twenties or thirties in good health. Each CDR3 is given with its conserved first and last residue. The order of the fields is D gene, V gene, J gene, CDR3 protein. The D gene is left open where the match is weak.

>TRBD1|TRBV2|TRBJ2-2
CASSETLGQGAGGELFF
>TRBD1|TRBV27|TRBJ1-4
CASSLGQGTNEKLFF
>TRBD2|TRBV27|TRBJ2-1
CASSSGTSGRNEQFF
>TRBD2|TRBV15|TRBJ2-3
CATSAGVLSTDTQYF
>.|TRBV19|TRBJ2-7
CASSIGGAAYEQYF
>TRBD2|TRBV19|TRBJ2-3
CASSMLGLSDTQYF
>TRBD1|TRBV29-1|TRBJ2-7
CSVEQGAYEQYF
>TRBD2|TRBV30|TRBJ2-3
CAWSVLAGYTDTQYF
>TRBD1|TRBV5-1|TRBJ2-7
CASSLGQGVYEQYF
>.|TRBV19|TRBJ1-1
CASSTERTEAFF
>.|TRBV27|TRBJ2-2
CASSLFPVGELFF
>.|TRBV19|TRBJ1-2
CASSIVGTGTADYTF
>.|TRBV4-1|TRBJ1-2
CASSQPRDNLNGYTF
>.|TRBV9|TRBJ1-2
CASSPSPGGYTF
>.|TRBV27|TRBJ2-1
CASSTPGINEQFF
>TRBD2|TRBV5-4|TRBJ2-7
CASSLGLAGDEQYF
>.|TRBV6-1|TRBJ2-1
CASSEAGLTYNEQFF
>.|TRBV28|TRBJ2-2
CASSYFGPNTGELFF
>TRBD2|TRBV7-8|TRBJ2-7
CASSLAGTSTYEQYF
>.|TRBV29-1|TRBJ2-7
CSVEGGPRSEQYF
>TRBD2|TRBV9|TRBJ2-1
CASSDPGLAAYNEQFF
>.|TRBV6-1|TRBJ2-7
CASSELSFGEGYEQYF
>.|TRBV27|TRBJ1-5
CASSLGGWGHNQPQHF
>.|TRBV20-1|TRBJ1-2
CSARLYGYTF
>.|TRBV5-4|TRBJ1-1
CASSSGGTEAFF
>TRBD1|TRBV19|TRBJ2-7
CASSIDKRTGIYEQYF
>.|TRBV2|TRBJ2-7
CASSDSQGLGVDYEQYF
>.|TRBV19|TRBJ1-5
CASTSPYNQPQHF
>TRBD1|TRBV19|TRBJ2-7
CASSIGGTGGVYEQYF
>.|TRBV30|TRBJ2-7
CAWSVVPRDTSYEQYF
>.|TRBV11-2|TRBJ2-7
CASSLEPGQSPTYEQYF
>.|TRBV7-6|TRBJ2-1
CASSPSANEQFF
>TRBD1|TRBV19|TRBJ1-2
CASSWTGDGYTF
>TRBD1|TRBV28|TRBJ1-5
CASRRRPGQGNYSNQPQHF
>.|TRBV5-6|TRBJ1-2
CASSPGRSYGYTF
>.|TRBV7-8|TRBJ2-7
CASTPGTLPYEQYF
>.|TRBV5-4|TRBJ2-7
CASTRGGLYEQYF